The rows below give T cell receptor beta chains drawn from one sample of a study of vaccination effects on CD4 cells after COVID-19. No antigen has been identified for these receptors. The repertoire was sequenced with immunoSEQ multiplex PCR; TCRdb's copy has only in-frame clones and lacks some. The data hold fewer than 85,000 clones, with under 80% observed a single time. The sample was CD4+ T cells from PBMCs cultured with HCoV-OC43 spike peptides, taken after COVID-19 vaccination. The receptors originated from a human donor who received a COVID-19 vaccine. Each CDR3 is given with its conserved first and last residue. D genes are given only for firm matches. Clone size is not always given. Where it is, it says once, few, many or a class for expanded clones.

clone_size,v_call,d_call,j_call,cdr3_nt,cdr3_aa
NA,TRBV29-1,NA,TRBJ2-3,TGCAGCGCCTCTCGGCAGGGGATAGGCACAGATACGCAGTATTTT,CSASRQGIGTDTQYF
NA,TRBV5-1,NA,TRBJ2-5,TGCGCCAGCAGCTTGGCCAAGATAAACCAAGAGACCCAGTACTTC,CASSLAKINQETQYF
NA,TRBV19,NA,TRBJ1-2,TGTGCCAGTAGTATAAATGACTATGGCTACACCTTC,CASSINDYGYTF
NA,TRBV19,NA,TRBJ1-5,TGTGCCAGTAGTATAGAGGGGTGGGTTTACAATCAGCCCCAGCATTTT,CASSIEGWVYNQPQHF
NA,TRBV12-3/TRBV12-4,NA,TRBJ2-3,TGTGGGGTCGGGTCCTCTAGCACAGATACGCAGTATTTT,CGVGSSSTDTQYF
NA,TRBV30,NA,TRBJ2-2,TGTGCCTGGAGGTGGTTCGGGGCTGCGAACACCGGGGAGCTGTTTTTT,CAWRWFGAANTGELFF
NA,TRBV2,NA,TRBJ2-1,TGTGCCCTCAATAGGGAGAATGAGCAGTTCTTC,CALNRENEQFF
few,TRBV6-5,NA,TRBJ2-3,TGTGCCAGCAGCAACAGCGTACGTAGCACAGATACGCAGTATTTT,CASSNSVRSTDTQYF
NA,TRBV6-6,TRBD1,TRBJ1-5,TGTGCCAGCAGTGGACAGGGCGCCAATCAGCCCCAGCATTTT,CASSGQGANQPQHF
NA,TRBV10-2,TRBD1,TRBJ2-1,TGCGCCAGCAGGGGATGGGACAGGGCGAATGAGCAGTTCTTC,CASRGWDRANEQFF
NA,TRBV5-1,NA,TRBJ2-1,TGCGCCAGCAGCCCCACCATGGGGGAGCAGTTCTTC,CASSPTMGEQFF
NA,TRBV18,NA,TRBJ2-6,TGTGCCAGCTCACCGGTGGCTGGGGCCAACGTCCTGACTTTC,CASSPVAGANVLTF
once,TRBV30,NA,TRBJ2-5,TGTGCCTGGAGTGTGGGGGGGCTCCAAGAGACCCAGTACTTC,CAWSVGGLQETQYF
NA,TRBV19,TRBD1,TRBJ1-5,TGTGCCAGTAGTATAGTAGGTGGGACAGGGGTTCAGCCCCAGCATTTT,CASSIVGGTGVQPQHF
NA,TRBV18,NA,TRBJ1-3,TGTGCCAGCTCACCAGGAGTAGCCTCTGGAAACACCATATATTTT,CASSPGVASGNTIYF
NA,TRBV6-4,NA,TRBJ1-4,TGTGCCAGCAAGAGGGCAGGGAAGGGTGTTGACGGTGAAAAACTGTTTTTT,CASKRAGKGVDGEKLFF
NA,TRBV9,TRBD1,TRBJ1-4,TGTGCCAGCAGCGCGGGTGACAGGGCCGGTGAAAAACTGTTTTTT,CASSAGDRAGEKLFF
NA,TRBV28,TRBD1,TRBJ1-2,TGTGCCAGCAGTCTTACAGGGGACTTCTATGGCTACACCTTC,CASSLTGDFYGYTF
few,TRBV2,TRBD1,TRBJ1-5,TGTGCCAGCAGACAGGGGGCGAGTCAGCCCCAGCATTTT,CASRQGASQPQHF
NA,TRBV12-5,TRBD1,TRBJ1-4,TGTGCTAGTGGCGGGGGACAGGCAAATGAAAAACTGTTTTTT,CASGGGQANEKLFF
NA,TRBV6-1,NA,TRBJ1-2,TGTGCCAGCAGTGAAGCGCTTGGGACGTTGGATGGCTACACCTTC,CASSEALGTLDGYTF
NA,TRBV9,NA,TRBJ2-1,TGTGCCAGCAGCCCTGGACTACTTAGAAATGAGCAGTTCTTC,CASSPGLLRNEQFF